These T cell receptor beta chains were read from a single sample in a study of cytomegalovirus exposure and HLA in healthy donors. Data came from immunoSEQ multiplex PCR; TCRdb stores just in-frame clones and leaves some out. The sample table sets out approximately 140,000 clones. Sequenced material: PBMCs. The receptors were gathered from a woman aged 40 to 55 in good health and CMV-seronegative. The CDR3 runs from the conserved cysteine through the conserved F or W. The D gene is left open where the match is weak.

>TRBD1|TRBJ2-7|TRBV11-2
TGTGCCAGCAGTGGACAGGGAAGGGGTTACGAGCAGTACTTC
CASSGQGRGYEQYF
>NA|TRBJ1-6|TRBV5-4
TGTGCCAGCAGCCAAGGGGTCCAGGGATATAATTCACCCCTCCACTTT
CASSQGVQGYNSPLHF
>TRBD1|TRBJ1-2|TRBV7-9
TGTGCCAGCAGCTTAGAAGGGGACAGCGGCTATGGCTACACCTTC
CASSLEGDSGYGYTF
>TRBD1|TRBJ1-6|TRBV27
TGTGCCAGCAGTTTACCCCGGACAGGCGCTAATTCACCCCTCCACTTT
CASSLPRTGANSPLHF
>TRBD1|TRBJ1-1|TRBV9
TGTGCCAGCAGCATCGGGACAGGGGTTGGCACTGAAGCTTTCTTT
CASSIGTGVGTEAFF
>TRBD1|TRBJ2-2|TRBV4-3
TGCGCCAGCAGCCAAAGGGGGGACAGGGTGGGGGGGGAGCTGTTTTTT
CASSQRGDRVGGELFF
>NA|TRBJ1-1|TRBV27
TGTGCCAGCAGTTTGGGGGGGAGGACTGAAGCTTTCTTT
CASSLGGRTEAFF
>NA|TRBJ1-4|TRBV5-1
TGCGCCAGCAGCTTGGGACAGTATGAAAAACTGTTTTTT
CASSLGQYEKLFF
>NA|TRBJ2-3|TRBV5-6
TGTGCCAGCATCCAAATACGGGGGGCGTACACAGATACGCAGTATTTT
CASIQIRGAYTDTQYF
>NA|TRBJ2-5|TRBV5-1
TGCGCCAGCAGCCCGGTATATCAAGAGACCCAGTACTTC
CASSPVYQETQYF
>NA|TRBJ2-5|TRBV5-6
TGTGCCAGCAGCTTTCAGACAGTACAAGAGACCCAGTACTTC
CASSFQTVQETQYF
>TRBD2|TRBJ2-1|TRBV19
TGTGCCAGTAGTATCAGCGGGACTAGAACATACAATGAGCAGTTCTTC
CASSISGTRTYNEQFF
>NA|TRBJ1-4|TRBV7-3
TGTGCCAGCAGCTTATCGACGGGAGAAAAACTGTTTTTT
CASSLSTGEKLFF
>TRBD1|TRBJ2-7|TRBV5-1
TGCGCCAGCAGCCCACCCGGGACAGGGAACAACGAGCAGTACTTC
CASSPPGTGNNEQYF
>NA|TRBJ2-2|TRBV28
TGTGCCAGCAGGGCAGATAACACCGGGGAGCTGTTTTTT
CASRADNTGELFF
>NA|TRBJ1-6|TRBV7-2
TGTGCCAGCAGCCGAATCAGGGGTCAGGGTTCACCCCTCCACTTT
CASSRIRGQGSPLHF
>TRBD1|TRBJ1-1|TRBV5-6
TGTGCCAGCAGCTTTGGACAGGGTGGTGCTTTCTTT
CASSFGQGGAFF
>NA|TRBJ1-6|TRBV27
TGTGCCAGCAACTCTGGACAGTCTAATTCACCCCTCCACTTT
CASNSGQSNSPLHF
>NA|TRBJ2-6|TRBV11-2
TGTGCCAGCAGCCTAGGGCGGTCGTGGGGGGCCAACGTCCTGACTTTC
CASSLGRSWGANVLTF
>TRBD1|TRBJ1-2|TRBV27
TGTGCCAGCAGTTTCCTTTCGACAGGGGACTTCGGCTACACCTTC
CASSFLSTGDFGYTF
>TRBD1|TRBJ2-1|TRBV5-4
TGTGCCATTCCAGGGGGCTCCGACAATGAGCAGTTCTTC
CAIPGGSDNEQFF
>NA|TRBJ1-1|TRBV5-6
TGTGCCAGCGGCAGGGTTTCCTCTGAAGCTTTCTTT
CASGRVSSEAFF